This T cell receptor (beta chain) emerged from a study of cytomegalovirus exposure and HLA in healthy donors. Study in general: A later analysis reported the approximately 120 validation repertoires used the same platform as the 666 first-cohort repertoires. Points from the study as a whole: Subsequent analysis of the 120 or so validation repertoires found a tendency for first-cohort TCR clusters to co-occur. There were about 160 TCR beta chains listed as cytomegalovirus-associated. A few of the chains that were CMV-associated were confirmed in vitro to be specific for CMV antigens.

Using immunoSEQ multiplex PCR, the repertoire was profiled, and TCRdb retains in-frame clones only, with some absent. The sample has about 120,000 clones, more than 70% seen once. Regarding this clone: Its antigen is not identified.

The CDR3 covers 15 residues. In germline, CDR1 is LNHDA, CDR2 SQIVND (reference sequence). Trimming cost V 7 bases and J 2 bases; bases outside gene matches: 8. This receptor was obtained from a woman in her twenties or thirties in good health and CMV-seronegative. The sample was PBMCs. The chain recombines TRBV19 with TRBJ1-5, with 7 bases matching TRBD1. CDR3 sequence (DNA): TGTGCCAGTACCCGACAGGGATTTGGCAATCAGCCCCAGCATTTT. Encoded protein: CASTRQGFGNQPQHF.